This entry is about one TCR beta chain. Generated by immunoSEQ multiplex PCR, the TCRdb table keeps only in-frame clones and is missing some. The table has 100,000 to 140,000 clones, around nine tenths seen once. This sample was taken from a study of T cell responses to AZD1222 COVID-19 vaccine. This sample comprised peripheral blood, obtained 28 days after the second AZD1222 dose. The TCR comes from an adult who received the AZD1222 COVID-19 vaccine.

The CDR3 coding sequence is TGTGCCAGCAGCCGACGGACAGGGCACGAGCAGTACTTC. Protein product: CASSRRTGHEQYF. The rearrangement joins TRBV11-2 to TRBJ2-7, with 8 bases that match TRBD1. Germline CDR1 and CDR2: SGHAT and FQNNGV. CDR3 size: 13 residues. The V segment lost 5 bases and the J segment 5 bases; nucleotides outside the gene matches: 5.